The 20 T cell receptor beta chains reported below all come from one sample, sequenced in a study of response to subunit inactivated influenza vaccine. TCRdb reprocessed the RT-PCR reads with MiXCR, giving one entry per CDR3 protein. The sample records about 610,000 distinct CDR3 sequences, 14% being singletons. The material sequenced was PBMCs from blood, taken about 13 days after vaccination. All receptors come from a man aged 45-65 years who received an inactivated influenza vaccine.

There are a few counts of this clonotype. The rearrangement links TRBV28 to TRBJ2-1; 10 bases fit TRBD2. The CDR3 has 15 amino acids. Germline-derived CDR1 and CDR2 are MDHEN and SYDVKM. J lost 4 bases, V lost 3 bases, and 3 bases had no gene match. In DNA, the CDR3 is TGTGCCAGCAGTTTCCTAGCGGGAGAATACAATGAGCAGTTCTTC. This codes for CASSFLAGEYNEQFF.

This CDR3 reads CASSQVLAGINEQFF. The CDR3 DNA is TGTGCCAGCAGCCAAGTACTAGCGGGCATCAATGAGCAGTTCTTC. V gene TRBV14 combines with J gene TRBJ2-1, with TRBD2 identical over 9 bases. In germline, CDR1 is SGHDN, CDR2 FVKESK. V shed 1 base, J shed 6 bases, and the junction held 4 bases outside the gene matches. This CDR3 is built from 15 residues. The whole variable domain, remainder taken from reference TRBV14 and TRBJ2-1, is EAGVTQFPSHSVIEKGQTVTLRCDPISGHDNLYWYRRVMGKEIKFLLHFVKESKQDESGMPNNRFLAERTGGTYSTLKVQPAELEDSGVYFCASSQVLAGINEQFFGPGTRLTVL.

At least ten counts were recorded for this clonotype. The CDR3 nucleotides are TGCGCCAGCAGCTTCGACCTAGCGGTAAACGAGCAGTACTTC. Its translation: CASSFDLAVNEQYF. The chain couples TRBV5-1 to TRBJ2-7; 7 bases are a match to TRBD2. Germline trimming cut 2 bases from V and 5 bases from J; bases unmatched to any gene: 7. Germline loops: CDR1 SGHRS, CDR2 YFSETQ. This CDR3 contains 14 residues.

This clonotype was seen more than once but under ten times. This chain links TRBV5-1 with TRBJ2-3; weak D call: TRBD2 (5 bases). CDR3 length: 13 residues. Germline-derived CDR1 and CDR2 are SGHRS and YFSETQ. The V end was cut by 0 bases, the J end by 7 bases, with 9 bases between. The CDR3 reads CASSLAGLNTQYF. CDR3 in DNA: TGCGCCAGCAGCTTGGCCGGACTGAATACGCAGTATTTT.

This clonotype has a handful of counts. V and J are TRBV2 and TRBJ2-5; 9 nucleotides align to TRBD2. Germline CDR1 and CDR2: SNHLY and FYNNEI. J lost 2 bases, V lost 3 bases, and 4 bases had no gene match. The CDR3 spans 15 residues. Here the CDR3 reads CASSDTTSGQETQYF. DNA for the CDR3: TGTGCCAGCAGTGATACTACTAGCGGGCAAGAGACCCAGTACTTC.

This clonotype was found a few times. The rearrangement links TRBV5-6 to TRBJ2-2, with 8 bases identical to TRBD1. This CDR3 comprises 15 residues. The J segment lost 4 bases and the V segment lost 0 bases, leaving 2 bases of the junction unmatched. The germline V gene has CDR1 SGHDT and CDR2 YYEEEE. The DNA of the CDR3 is TGTGCCAGCAGCTTGGGGGACAGGCCCACCGGGGAGCTGTTTTTT. Protein product: CASSLGDRPTGELFF.

This clonotype was counted at least ten times. The rearrangement joins TRBV27 to TRBJ2-3; no clear D. Trimming took off 6 bases at V and 5 bases at J, with 12 bases between the two ends. Germline-derived CDR1 and CDR2 are MNHEY and SMNVEV (reference sequence). CDR3 length: 13 residues. CDR3 bases: TGTGCCAGCAGCCCCGGCCTTGGAGATACGCAGTATTTT. Its protein is CASSPGLGDTQYF.

This clonotype was detected only a few times. The V and J genes are TRBV5-1 and TRBJ2-1; a weak D match, TRBD2 (6 bases). Trimming cost V 4 bases and J 2 bases, with 13 bases left between them. Germline V gene data show CDR1 as SGHRS and CDR2 as YFSETQ. The CDR3 length is 15 residues. CDR3 sequence: CASSGSGAAYNEQFF. CDR3 bases: TGCGCCAGCAGCGGATCGGGAGCAGCCTACAATGAGCAGTTCTTC.

This clonotype was observed a few times. The V call is TRBV10-3, the J call TRBJ2-5; TRBD1 matches 7 bases. Germline lookup yields CDR1 ENHRY and CDR2 SYGVKD. With V trimmed by 6 bases and J by 2 bases, 3 bases remained unmatched. The CDR3 loop spans 13 amino acids. CDR3 in amino acids: CAIRDRAQETQYF. CDR3 coding DNA: TGTGCCATCAGAGACAGGGCACAAGAGACCCAGTACTTC.

CDR3 sequence: CASSSPARQETQYF. CDR3 in DNA: TGTGCCAGCAGCTCCCCTGCTCGTCAAGAGACCCAGTACTTC. V usage is TRBV7-9 and J usage is TRBJ2-5; D remains unclear. Germline V gene lookup returns CDR1 SEHNR and CDR2 FQNEAQ (reference sequence). Trimming removed 4 bases at V and 2 bases at J, with 11 bases between. This CDR3 spans 14 amino acids. Variable domain in full (rest from reference TRBV7-9 and TRBJ2-5): DTGVSQNPRHKITKRGQNVTFRCDPISEHNRLYWYRQTLGQGPEFLTYFQNEAQLEKSRLLSDRFSAERPKGSFSTLEIQRTEQGDSAMYLCASSSPARQETQYFGPGTRLLVL.

This chain links TRBV20-1 with TRBJ2-3; D might be TRBD2 (6 bases). The CDR3 runs to 13 residues. Germline values: CDR1 DFQATT, CDR2 SNEGSKA (reference sequence). The CDR3 reads CQPREPNTDTQYF. In DNA, the CDR3 is TGCCAGCCCCGGGAGCCCAACACAGATACGCAGTATTTT.

The rearrangement links TRBV29-1 to TRBJ2-7, with D tentatively TRBD1 (6 bases). Trimming stripped 4 bases from V and 6 bases from J, with 13 bases between. Germline assignment: CDR1 SQVTM and CDR2 ANQGSEA. The CDR3 contains 12 residues. CDR3 sequence: CSVGRGGSEQYF. CDR3 DNA: TGCAGCGTTGGGCGAGGGGGAAGCGAGCAGTACTTC.

This clonotype was counted ten times or more. The chain links TRBV27 to TRBJ1-2, with D possibly being TRBD1 (5 bases). The CDR3 extends over 14 amino acids. The germline V gene encodes CDR1 MNHEY and CDR2 SMNVEV (reference sequence). V lost 2 bases and J lost 4, with 11 bases in between. As DNA, the CDR3 is TGTGCCAGCAGTTTACAGGGATGGGGCTATGGCTACACCTTC. Translation: CASSLQGWGYGYTF.

Regarding this clonotype: A clone one base away is much larger, so this may be a read error. The V gene is TRBV6-1, the J gene TRBJ2-7; tentative D call: TRBD2 (5 bases). This CDR3 region has 13 residues. Trimming pared 6 bases from V and 3 bases from J, leaving 12 bases between. Looked up from germline, CDR1 is MNHNS and CDR2 is SASEGT. CDR3 sequence reads: CASSPDGVYEQYF. In DNA, the CDR3 is TGTGCCAGCAGCCCGGACGGGGTCTACGAGCAGTACTTC.

This clonotype was seen a handful of times. This sequence joins TRBV7-6 and TRBJ1-1, with TRBD1 matching over 7 bases. In germline, CDR1 is SGHVS, CDR2 FNYEAQ. The V gene end was trimmed by 5 bases and the J gene end by 1 base; junction bases not matched to a gene: 10. The CDR3 has 16 amino acids. CDR3: CASSPQQGPENTEAFF. The CDR3, as DNA: TGTGCCAGCAGCCCTCAACAGGGGCCGGAGAACACTGAAGCTTTCTTT. Combining the CDR3 with reference TRBV7-6 and TRBJ1-1 gives the whole variable domain GAGVSQSPRYKVTKRGQDVALRCDPISGHVSLYWYRQALGQGPEFLTYFNYEAQQDKSGLPNDRFSAERPEGSISTLTIQRTEQRDSAMYRCASSPQQGPENTEAFFGQGTRLTVV.

The rearrangement uses TRBV5-1 and TRBJ1-3; D may be TRBD1 (6 bases). The V gene lost 1 base and the J gene lost 0 bases, with 14 bases spanning the gap. Germline-derived CDR1 and CDR2 are SGHRS and YFSETQ. The CDR3 has 17 residues. The CDR3 sequence is CASSLTGTTYSGNTIYF. The CDR3, as DNA: TGCGCCAGCAGCTTGACCGGGACAACTTACTCTGGAAACACCATATATTTT.

The rearrangement links TRBV28 to TRBJ2-6; D is perhaps TRBD2 (6 bases). CDR3 length equals 18 residues. The V gene's germline CDR1 is MDHEN and CDR2 SYDVKM. With 3 bases removed from V and 0 bases from J, the gap between germline ends came to 15 bases. CDR3 loop: CASSLGGPPGSGANVLTF. DNA of the CDR3: TGTGCCAGCAGTTTGGGGGGTCCCCCGGGCTCTGGGGCCAACGTCCTGACTTTC.

This clonotype has more than one count but fewer than ten. The chain links TRBV5-1 to TRBJ2-4; no clear D gene. CDR3 length: 16 amino acids. V lost 1 base, J lost 0 bases, and 11 bases lay in between. Germline-derived CDR1 and CDR2 are SGHRS and YFSETQ. CDR3 DNA: TGCGCCAGCAGCTTGTCGGCGGCTCTAGCCAAAAACATTCAGTACTTC. Encoded protein: CASSLSAALAKNIQYF.

This clonotype was seen a handful of times. J is TRBJ2-3 and V is TRBV7-2; unclear D gene. Between the trimmed V and J ends, which lost 5 bases and 4 bases, there was a span of 22 bases. CDR1 and CDR2 from the germline V gene are SGHTA and FQGNSA. The length of the CDR3 is 17 residues. CDR3 amino acids: CASSLKVDPRYADTQYF. The CDR3 DNA sequence: TGTGCCAGCAGCCTCAAGGTTGACCCTCGGTACGCAGATACGCAGTATTTT. Filled out from reference TRBV7-2 and TRBJ2-3, the complete variable domain reads GAGVSQSPSNKVTEKGKDVELRCDPISGHTALYWYRQSLGQGLEFLIYFQGNSAPDKSGLPSDRFSAERTGGSVSTLTIQRTQQEDSAVYLCASSLKVDPRYADTQYFGPGTRLTVL.

This clonotype has just a few counts. This sequence joins TRBV6-1 and TRBJ2-7; 8 nucleotides align to TRBD1. The length of the CDR3 is 15 residues. CDR1 is MNHNS and CDR2 is SASEGT in the germline V gene. The junction had 13 bases not matched to a gene; V was cut back by 6 bases and J by 6 bases. DNA of the CDR3: TGTGCCAGCAGCTGGCGAGGACAGGGAATTGGCGAGCAGTACTTC. Protein: CASSWRGQGIGEQYF.